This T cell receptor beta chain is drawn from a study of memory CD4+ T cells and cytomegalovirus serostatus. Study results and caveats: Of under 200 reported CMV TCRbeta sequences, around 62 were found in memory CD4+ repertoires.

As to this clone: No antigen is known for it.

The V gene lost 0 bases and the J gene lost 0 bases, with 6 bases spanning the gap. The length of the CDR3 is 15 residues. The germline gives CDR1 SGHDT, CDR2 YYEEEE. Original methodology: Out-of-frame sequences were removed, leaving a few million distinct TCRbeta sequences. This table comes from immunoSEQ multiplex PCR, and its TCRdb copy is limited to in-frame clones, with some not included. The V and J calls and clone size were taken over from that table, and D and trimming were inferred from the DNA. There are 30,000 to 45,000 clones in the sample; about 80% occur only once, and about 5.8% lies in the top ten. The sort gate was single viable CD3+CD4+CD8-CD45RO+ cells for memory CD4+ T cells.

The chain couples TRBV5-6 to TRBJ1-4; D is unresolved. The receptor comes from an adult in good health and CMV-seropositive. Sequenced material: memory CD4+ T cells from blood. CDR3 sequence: CASSLVGTTNEKLFF. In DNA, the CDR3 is TGTGCCAGCAGCTTGGTAGGCACAACTAATGAAAAACTGTTTTTT.